Below are 11 T cell receptor beta chains sequenced from a single sample in a study of T-cell reconstitution after alpha-beta-depleted transplantation in children. Using unique molecular identifiers, the investigators prepared the TCRbeta library. TCRdb recomputed calls from the PCR reads with MiXCR, one row per CDR3 protein. The table shows 500,000 or so distinct CDR3 sequences, with around a third occurring only once. The sample here was PBMCs from the stem cell graft donor, taken from the stem cell graft. The receptors shown here come from a human donor who donated a stem cell graft to a child with aplastic anemia.

V and J are TRBV20-1 and TRBJ2-7; no clear D gene. V was trimmed by 1 base and J by 2 bases, leaving 12 bases between them. CDR1 DFQATT and CDR2 SNEGSKA come from the germline V gene (reference sequence). This CDR3 has 14 residues. This CDR3 is CSARAVTPPYEQYF. CDR3 nucleotides: TGCAGTGCTAGAGCCGTGACACCTCCCTACGAGCAGTACTTC.

The chain couples TRBV15 to TRBJ1-3; possibly TRBD1 for D (6 bases). Germline V CDR1 and CDR2: LNHNV, YYDKDF (reference sequence). The CDR3 is 17 amino acids. V lost 0 bases and J lost 1, with 13 bases in between. CDR3 coding DNA: TGTGCCACCAGCAGAGATTTTGGGGGCAATTCTGGAAACACCATATATTTT. It translates to CATSRDFGGNSGNTIYF. Filled out from reference TRBV15 and TRBJ1-3, the complete variable domain reads DAMVIQNPRYQVTQFGKPVTLSCSQTLNHNVMYWYQQKSSQAPKLLFHYYDKDFNNEADTPDNFQSRRPNTSFCFLDIRSPGLGDTAMYLCATSRDFGGNSGNTIYFGEGSWLTVV.

For this clonotype: At one end the junction does not follow the germline gene, possibly because of a read error. The chain has TRBV7-3 and TRBJ1-1; TRBD1 agrees at 9 bases. CDR1 is SGHTA and CDR2 is FQGTGA in the germline V gene. The CDR3 totals 18 residues. The CDR3 is CSSSQGVGTGPADTEAFF. The CDR3 bases are TGTTCCAGCAGCCAAGGGGTTGGGACAGGGCCGGCCGACACTGAAGCTTTCTTT.

The V call is TRBV7-2, the J call TRBJ1-2; D is perhaps TRBD1 (6 bases). The CDR3 is 13 residues long. The V gene lost 4 bases and the J gene lost 4 bases, with 10 bases spanning the gap. In germline, CDR1 is SGHTA, CDR2 FQGNSA. CDR3 DNA: TGTGCCAGCAGCTCCCAGGACAGCTATGGCTACACCTTC. It codes for CASSSQDSYGYTF.

V and J are TRBV5-1 and TRBJ1-5; a possible D gene is TRBD1 (5 bases). The CDR3 sequence is 15 residues long. Trimming cost V 5 bases and J 1 base, with 13 bases left between them. CDR1 is SGHRS and CDR2 is YFSETQ in the germline V gene. CDR3 coding DNA: TGCGCCAGCAGTTGGGGGTCGGGGAGCAATCAGCCCCAGCATTTT. Encoded protein: CASSWGSGSNQPQHF.

This clonotype has only a few counts. This rearrangement joins TRBV10-3 to TRBJ2-5, with D perhaps assigned TRBD1 or TRBD2 (5 bases each). The CDR3 loop spans 14 amino acids. Germline values: CDR1 ENHRY, CDR2 SYGVKD. The V and J ends lost 9 bases and 3 bases respectively, with 17 bases between them. The CDR3 DNA sequence: TGTGCCATTAAGGCTCGGGACGCAGAAGAGACCCAGTACTTC. This translates into CAIKARDAEETQYF.

This clonotype has more than one count but fewer than ten. The chain has TRBV12-3 or TRBV12-4 and TRBJ2-2, with 7 positions matching TRBD2. J was trimmed by 0 bases and V by 8 bases; bases with no gene match: 3. This CDR3 has 14 amino acids. The CDR3 here is CASQLAANTGELFF. CDR3 DNA: TGTGCCAGCCAGCTAGCGGCGAACACCGGGGAGCTGTTTTTT.

Only a few counts were recorded for this clonotype. The chain uses TRBV29-1 and TRBJ2-7; D not resolved. CDR1 and CDR2 (germline): SQVTM, ANQGSEA. Trimming stripped 1 base from V and 5 bases from J, with 9 bases between. The CDR3 spans 12 residues. CDR3 sequence reads: CSVEGLGDEQYV. The CDR3 DNA sequence: TGCAGCGTTGAAGGTCTAGGAGACGAGCAGTACGTC.

A few counts support this clonotype. The V and J genes are TRBV30 and TRBJ2-7, with 9 bases identical to TRBD1. J was trimmed by 6 bases and V by 5 bases; bases with no gene match: 5. CDR3 length: 12 residues. Germline CDR1 is GTSNPN and CDR2 is SVGIG (reference sequence). In DNA, the CDR3 is TGTGCCTGGGGGGACAGGGTTTCCGAGCAGTACTTC. Protein sequence: CAWGDRVSEQYF. The full variable domain, completed using reference TRBV30 and TRBJ2-7, is SQTIHQWPATLVQPVGSPLSLECTVEGTSNPNLYWYRQAAGRGLQLLFYSVGIGQISSEVPQNLSASRPQDRQFILSSKKLLLSDSGFYLCAWGDRVSEQYFGPGTRLTVT.

This chain connects TRBV18 to TRBJ2-5; perhaps TRBD1 as D (5 bases). The CDR3 totals 14 residues. The V gene lost 5 bases and the J gene lost 4 bases, with 14 bases spanning the gap. The V gene's germline CDR1 is KGHSH and CDR2 LQKENI. The CDR3 region has the DNA TGTGCCAGCTCATCGACGTCAGGGCTAGAGACCCAGTACTTC. Translation gives CASSSTSGLETQYF.

The chain uses TRBV5-1 and TRBJ2-7, with TRBD1 as a possible D gene (5 bases). CDR3 size: 14 residues. The ends were cut back, 1 base at V and 3 bases at J, with 11 bases in the middle. Germline-derived CDR1 and CDR2 are SGHRS and YFSETQ. In DNA, the CDR3 is TGCGCCAGCAGCTTGTGGCAGGGATTCTACGAGCAGTACGTC. Amino acid sequence: CASSLWQGFYEQYV.